One sample yielded the 10 T cell receptor beta chains listed below, sequenced in a study of T cells in Graves' hyperthyroidism and ophthalmopathy. Amplification of TCR beta CDR3 regions used RNA as the template. First-round RT-PCR of the TCR CDR3 relied on the HTBI primer set. TCRdb re-analysed the multiplex PCR reads in MiXCR, keeping a single row per CDR3 protein. The sample holds 500,000 to 800,000 distinct CDR3 sequences, about 14% seen once. Sequencing used blood. The receptors were gathered from a woman aged 50 to 65 with Graves' ophthalmopathy.

The V gene is TRBV19, the J gene TRBJ2-6; TRBD2 aligns across 8 bases. Trimming removed 5 bases from V and 1 base from J; junction bases left unmatched: 4. From germline, CDR1 is LNHDA and CDR2 SQIVND (reference sequence). The CDR3 sequence is 16 residues long. The CDR3 nucleotides read TGTGCCAGTAGTCCCCGGGGGGGTTCTGGGGCCAACGTCCTGACTTTC. Its translation is CASSPRGGSGANVLTF. The variable domain in full, completed from reference TRBV19 and TRBJ2-6, reads DGGITQSPKYLFRKEGQNVTLSCEQNLNHDAMYWYRQDPGQGLRLIYYSQIVNDFQKGDIAEGYSVSREKKESFPLTVTSAQKNPTAFYLCASSPRGGSGANVLTFGAGSRLTVL.

This clonotype has only a few counts. The chain couples TRBV6-2 or TRBV6-3 to TRBJ2-1; 9 bases line up with TRBD1. J lost 5 bases, V lost 5 bases, and 7 bases had no gene match. Germline V gene sequence: CDR1 MNHEY, CDR2 SVGEGT. The CDR3 runs to 15 residues. CDR3 residues: CASSRPGTGNNEQFF. The CDR3 DNA reads TGTGCCAGCAGTCGTCCCGGGACAGGGAACAATGAGCAGTTCTTC.

This clonotype was seen more than once but under ten times. This rearrangement joins TRBV5-8 to TRBJ2-7; weak D call: TRBD2 (7 bases). The CDR3 totals 18 residues. The V and J ends lost 5 bases and 3 bases respectively, with 27 bases between them. CDR1 is SGHTS and CDR2 is YDEGEE in the germline V gene. The CDR3 loop is CASSYRDTDLLANYEQYF. CDR3 nucleotide sequence: TGTGCCAGCAGTTACCGGGACACCGATCTACTAGCGAACTACGAGCAGTACTTC.

The table lists this clonotype with many counts. This chain links TRBV30 with TRBJ2-1; 7 positions agree with TRBD2. Germline CDR1 and CDR2: GTSNPN and SVGIG (reference sequence). This CDR3 contains 15 residues. The J segment lost 0 bases and the V segment lost 4 bases, leaving 6 bases of the junction unmatched. The CDR3 nucleotides read TGTGCCTGGACTCGGGGACTAAACTCCTACAATGAGCAGTTCTTC. This codes for CAWTRGLNSYNEQFF. Variable domain in full (rest from reference TRBV30 and TRBJ2-1): SQTIHQWPATLVQPVGSPLSLECTVEGTSNPNLYWYRQAAGRGLQLLFYSVGIGQISSEVPQNLSASRPQDRQFILSSKKLLLSDSGFYLCAWTRGLNSYNEQFFGPGTRLTVL.

A note on this clonotype: With a much larger clone just one base away, this may be a read error. The chain links TRBV18 to TRBJ2-1, with 9 nucleotides matching TRBD2. With 8 bases clipped from V and 6 bases from J, the junction kept 11 bases outside the gene matches. CDR1 and CDR2 from the germline V gene are KGHSH and LQKENI. CDR3 length: 15 residues. Written as DNA, the CDR3 is TGTGCCAGCCGAAAAGGCGGGAGGGTTCTCAATGAGCAGTTCTTC. It codes for CASRKGGRVLNEQFF.

This clonotype was seen repeatedly, ten times or more. V is TRBV7-2 and J is TRBJ2-3, with TRBD1 identical over 9 bases. CDR3 size: 17 residues. The germline gives CDR1 SGHTA, CDR2 FQGNSA. The J segment lost 2 bases and the V segment lost 5 bases, leaving 11 bases of the junction unmatched. The CDR3 DNA sequence: TGTGCCAGCAGCCCGCCGGGGACAGGGATCCTCACAGATACGCAGTATTTT. Translating gives CASSPPGTGILTDTQYF.

In this sample, this clonotype turned up many times. The gene calls are TRBV20-1 and TRBJ1-1; D gene uncertain. Germline-derived CDR1 and CDR2 are DFQATT and SNEGSKA (reference sequence). Trimming cost V 3 bases and J 1 base, with 9 bases left between them. CDR3 length: 13 residues. The CDR3 region has the DNA TGCAGTGCTAGTTCAGGTTGGAACACTGAAGCTTTCTTT. This encodes CSASSGWNTEAFF.

There are many counts of this clonotype. The CDR3 nucleotides read TGTGCCAGCACCCATTCGGGAGGGGCTCAGTATTTT. Its protein product is CASTHSGGAQYF. The chain combines TRBV6-1 with TRBJ2-3; 8 nucleotides match TRBD2. The CDR3 extends over 12 amino acids. The V gene's germline CDR1 is MNHNS and CDR2 SASEGT. V gave up 7 bases and J gave up 12 bases; unmatched junction bases: 9.

There are many counts of this clonotype. The V gene is TRBV28, the J gene TRBJ1-5; 10 bases align to TRBD1. CDR1 MDHEN and CDR2 SYDVKM come from the germline V gene. The CDR3 runs to 18 residues. Trimming cost V 4 bases and J 2 bases; bases outside gene matches: 11. The CDR3: CASSSQSGTGVRNQPQHF. The CDR3 DNA sequence: TGTGCCAGCAGTTCCCAGTCCGGGACAGGGGTACGCAATCAGCCCCAGCATTTT.

The chain recombines TRBV13 with TRBJ1-2, with D maybe TRBD1 (5 bases). Germline V gene sequence: CDR1 PRHDT, CDR2 FYEKMQ (reference sequence). This CDR3 contains 17 residues. Deletions cut 1 base from V and 0 bases from J, with 15 bases between. The CDR3 nucleotides read TGTGCCAGCAGCTTAGCGGCTCCGCAGGGTCCTAACTATGGCTACACCTTC. This gives the protein CASSLAAPQGPNYGYTF. Looking up the rest from reference TRBV13 and TRBJ1-2 gives the full variable domain: AAGVIQSPRHLIKEKRETATLKCYPIPRHDTVYWYQQGPGQDPQFLISFYEKMQSDKGSIPDRFSAQQFSDYHSELNMSSLELGDSALYFCASSLAAPQGPNYGYTFGSGTRLTVV.